This T cell receptor beta chain derives from a study of blood T cell repertoires in COVID-19. The wider study: Material from acute and convalescent COVID-19 was sourced from the United States, Italy and Spain. Nucleic acid was either cDNA or gDNA, and it came from T cells, B-cell-depleted T cells, or PBMCs.

Source study methods: Scientists estimated how many nucleated cells there were by amplifying reference gene primers. Profiled with immunoSEQ multiplex PCR; TCRdb holds only in-frame clones, not every one. The V and J calls and clone size were taken over from that table, and D and trimming were inferred from the DNA. The repertoire consists of about 100,000 clones, with about 84% occurring once and the leading ten covering about 13%. The CDR3 contains 14 residues. Germline V gene data show CDR1 as LNHDA and CDR2 as SQIVND (reference sequence). The V gene lost 5 bases and the J gene lost 0 bases, with 8 bases spanning the gap.

The chain is built from TRBV19 and TRBJ1-3; perhaps TRBD1 as D (5 bases). Sequenced input: peripheral blood. This TCR was recovered from a human donor in a cohort sampled during active COVID-19. CDR3 in amino acids: CASSRGDSGNTIYF. The CDR3 DNA reads as TGTGCCAGTAGTCGGGGGGACTCTGGAAACACCATATATTTT.